One and the same sample provided the 4 T cell receptor beta chains below, sequenced in a study of tumor-infiltrating lymphocytes in primary liver carcinoma. Between about 19 and 34 mg of unsorted bulk tissue served as the source from which RNA and DNA were co-extracted. With 500 ng total RNA as template and a constant-region primer, TCR beta cDNA was made. Slightly modified ARM-PCR with three nested multiplex PCR rounds yielded TCR beta libraries. A C-beta reverse primer and TRBV1-TRBV30 forward primers served in each of the first two PCR rounds, at about 10 cycles apiece. MiXCR, run by TCRdb on the multiplex PCR reads, gives a single entry per CDR3 protein. This table holds more than 90,000 distinct CDR3 sequences, under 70% found once. Sequenced sample: liver tumor tissue from sampling region 2. The subset was: tumor region T2, inferior pole. The receptors derive from a woman aged 55 to 70 with primary liver carcinoma and hepatitis B virus infection.

Concerning this clonotype: Possible read error: a much larger clone is one base away. The CDR3 sequence is CSASPSGYQETQYF. The CDR3 coding sequence is TGCAGTGCTAGCCCCAGCGGGTACCAAGAGACCCAGTACTTC. The chain employs TRBV20-1 and TRBJ2-5; D might be TRBD2 (6 bases). This CDR3 is 14 amino acids long. The V gene lost 3 bases and the J gene lost 0 bases, with 11 bases spanning the gap. Looked up from germline, CDR1 is DFQATT and CDR2 is SNEGSKA (reference sequence).

This clonotype was detected a few times. The chain carries TRBV28 and TRBJ2-7; 7 positions match TRBD1. Germline V gene sequence: CDR1 MDHEN, CDR2 SYDVKM. The CDR3 runs to 13 residues. J gave up 2 bases and V 7 bases, and 5 bases lay outside the gene matches. CDR3 sequence: CASTQGSPYEQYF. CDR3 sequence (DNA): TGTGCCAGCACACAGGGGTCCCCCTACGAGCAGTACTTC.

This clonotype has a count of ten or more. J is TRBJ2-1 and V is TRBV10-3; D is undetermined. Germline loops: CDR1 ENHRY, CDR2 SYGVKD. The CDR3 is made up of 15 amino acids. The germline V and J ends were trimmed by 4 bases and 6 bases, with 16 bases remaining between them. CDR3 region: CAISGLAYSSNEQFF. The CDR3 bases are TGTGCCATCAGTGGCTTGGCCTATAGCTCCAATGAGCAGTTCTTC.

This clonotype showed up just once. The chain couples TRBV5-4 to TRBJ2-2; tentative D call: TRBD2 (6 bases). V lost 5 bases to trimming and J lost 7 bases, with 24 bases between them. Germline CDR1 is SGHNT and CDR2 is YYREEE (reference sequence). CDR3 size: 17 residues. CDR3 sequence: CASSSTGARDSGGELFF. The CDR3, as DNA: TGTGCCAGCAGTTCCACCGGGGCAAGGGACTCGGGCGGGGAGCTGTTTTTT. The variable domain in full, with the rest retrieved from reference TRBV5-4 and TRBJ2-2, is ETGVTQSPTHLIKTRGQQVTLRCSSQSGHNTVSWYQQALGQGPQFIFQYYREEENGRGNFPPRFSGLQFPNYSSELNVNALELDDSALYLCASSSTGARDSGGELFFGEGSRLTVL.